Shown below are 15 T cell receptor beta chains from a single sample sequenced in a study of T cell responses to AZD1222 COVID-19 vaccine. TCRdb's copy holds only in-frame clones and misses some; the assay was immunoSEQ multiplex PCR. The sample holds around 190,000 clones; around 94% are singletons and the top ten take roughly 1.5%. The sample in question was peripheral blood, obtained 28 days after the second AZD1222 dose. Receptor source: an adult who received the AZD1222 COVID-19 vaccine.

The chain is built from TRBV6-5 and TRBJ2-2, with D maybe TRBD1 (6 bases). V was cut by 8 bases and J by 5 bases, with 18 bases left in between. The CDR3 has 15 residues. CDR1 MNHEY and CDR2 SVGAGI come from the germline V gene. The CDR3 reads CASSPMWGRTGELFF. The CDR3, as DNA: TGTGCCAGCTCCCCGATGTGGGGGCGGACCGGGGAGCTGTTTTTT.

This clone appeared once. V is TRBV4-1 and J is TRBJ1-1; the match to TRBD1 covers 7 bases. The germline gives CDR1 MGHRA, CDR2 YSYEKL. The trim removed 4 bases at V and 2 bases at J, leaving 7 bases unmatched. There are 15 residues in the CDR3. CDR3 sequence (DNA): TGCGCCAGCAGCCCGAGCGGAGGGGGCAACACTGAAGCTTTCTTT. This gives the protein CASSPSGGGNTEAFF.

The CDR3 bases are TGTGCCAGCAGCTTTACTACGCGTTCACCCCTCCACTTT. It codes for CASSFTTRSPLHF. The chain links TRBV5-6 to TRBJ1-6; the D is unclear. This CDR3 has 13 amino acids. Germline V gene lookup returns CDR1 SGHDT and CDR2 YYEEEE. The V end lost 2 bases, the J end lost 9 bases, and 9 bases lay between the germline ends. Looking up the rest from reference TRBV5-6 and TRBJ1-6 gives the full variable domain: DAGVTQSPTHLIKTRGQQVTLRCSPKSGHDTVSWYQQALGQGPQFIFQYYEEEERQRGNFPDRFSGHQFPNYSSELNVNALLLGDSALYLCASSFTTRSPLHFGNGTRLTVT.

The chain has TRBV29-1 and TRBJ1-2; D uncertain. This CDR3 is built from 12 residues. CDR1 is SQVTM and CDR2 is ANQGSEA in the germline V gene. Trimming took off 2 bases at V and 4 bases at J, with 8 bases between the two ends. The CDR3 nucleotides are TGCAGCGTTGAATACAGACTCTATGGCTACACCTTC. It yields the protein CSVEYRLYGYTF. Looking up the rest from reference TRBV29-1 and TRBJ1-2 gives the full variable domain: SAVISQKPSRDICQRGTSLTIQCQVDSQVTMMFWYRQQPGQSLTLIATANQGSEATYESGFVIDKFPISRPNLTFSTLTVSNMSPEDSSIYLCSVEYRLYGYTFGSGTRLTVV.

The V gene is TRBV5-4, the J gene TRBJ1-2, with a weak D call TRBD1 (6 bases). Trimming removed 4 bases from V and 0 bases from J, with 19 bases in between. The CDR3 extends over 17 amino acids. CDR1 is SGHNT and CDR2 is YYREEE in the germline V gene (reference sequence). This CDR3 reads CASSGFRGMDANYGYTF. The DNA of the CDR3 is TGTGCCAGCAGCGGCTTCAGGGGTATGGACGCTAACTATGGCTACACCTTC.

The chain couples TRBV5-6 to TRBJ2-5; a possible D gene is TRBD2 (6 bases). CDR3 size: 16 residues. V was pared by 4 bases and J by 2 bases, with 18 bases between. Germline values: CDR1 SGHDT, CDR2 YYEEEE. CDR3 loop: CASSTSPRDLQETQYF. The CDR3 DNA follows: TGTGCCAGCAGCACCAGCCCCCGGGACTTACAAGAGACCCAGTACTTC.

V usage is TRBV12-3 or TRBV12-4 and J usage is TRBJ1-1; D gene ambiguous. This CDR3 is 13 amino acids long. V lost 2 bases, J lost 6 bases, and 10 bases lay in between. The DNA of the CDR3 is TGTGCCAGCAGTTTAATCCTCACATCTGAAGCTTTCTTT. This translates into CASSLILTSEAFF.

The chain recombines TRBV12-3 or TRBV12-4 with TRBJ1-2; the match to TRBD1 covers 10 bases. With V trimmed by 6 bases and J by 12 bases, 7 bases remained unmatched. CDR3 length: 12 residues. The CDR3 DNA is TGTGCCAGCAGAAGGGACAGGGGACGTGACACCTTC. This translates into CASRRDRGRDTF.

The chain links TRBV19 to TRBJ1-4, with 7 bases matching TRBD1. V gave up 5 bases and J gave up 8 bases; unmatched junction bases: 11. Germline lookup yields CDR1 LNHDA and CDR2 SQIVND (reference sequence). There are 15 residues in the CDR3. The CDR3: CASSSETGSGEKLFF. As DNA, the CDR3 is TGTGCCAGTAGTTCCGAGACAGGGTCTGGCGAAAAACTGTTTTTT.

V gene TRBV4-1 combines with J gene TRBJ2-3; D not certain. This CDR3 spans 12 amino acids. V was pared by 1 base and J by 8 bases, with 7 bases between. Germline V gene data show CDR1 as MGHRA and CDR2 as YSYEKL. CDR3 DNA sequence: TGCGCCAGCAGCCAAGTCACTGGTACGCAGTATTTT. Translated, it gives CASSQVTGTQYF.

The V call is TRBV29-1, the J call TRBJ1-4, with TRBD1 as a possible D gene (5 bases). The length of the CDR3 is 15 residues. V was clipped by 3 bases and J by 3 bases, with 14 bases between them. From germline, CDR1 is SQVTM and CDR2 ANQGSEA. The CDR3: CSVEAGNGANEKLFF. Here the CDR3 DNA reads TGCAGCGTTGAGGCAGGGAATGGAGCTAATGAAAAACTGTTTTTT.

The CDR3, as DNA: TGCGCCAGCAGCCAAGATCTGCCTATACAGCCTTATAATGAAAAACTGTTTTTT. Protein product: CASSQDLPIQPYNEKLFF. The J gene is TRBJ1-4, the V gene TRBV4-3, with D unresolved. The CDR3 sequence is 18 residues long. V gave up 0 bases and J gave up 4 bases, with 18 bases separating them. Germline lookup yields CDR1 LGHNA and CDR2 YSLEER.

This clone was found once. The chain employs TRBV19 and TRBJ1-2; possible D gene TRBD1, 6 bases. This CDR3 is 15 amino acids long. Looked up from germline, CDR1 is LNHDA and CDR2 is SQIVND (reference sequence). Deletions cut 4 bases from V and 4 bases from J, with 16 bases between. The CDR3 DNA reads TGTGCCAGTAGTACCATTTCTCTAGGGGGCTATGGCTACACCTTC. It yields the protein CASSTISLGGYGYTF.

The chain recombines TRBV4-1 with TRBJ1-5; no firm D call. Trimming stripped 0 bases from V and 4 bases from J, with 7 bases between. The CDR3 is made up of 14 amino acids. CDR1 is MGHRA and CDR2 is YSYEKL in the germline V gene. The CDR3 DNA reads as TGCGCCAGCAGCCAAGATTTGGGGAATCAGCCCCAGCATTTT. Its protein product is CASSQDLGNQPQHF.

This clone was recorded only once. V gene TRBV6-1 combines with J gene TRBJ1-2; TRBD1 matches 9 bases. Germline CDR1 is MNHNS and CDR2 is SASEGT. The CDR3 totals 15 residues. V lost 3 bases, J lost 9 bases, and 11 bases stayed unmatched. CDR3 in DNA: TGTGCCAGCAGTGAGGAAACAGGGGGCGGTGTCCGCTACACCTTC. This encodes CASSEETGGGVRYTF.